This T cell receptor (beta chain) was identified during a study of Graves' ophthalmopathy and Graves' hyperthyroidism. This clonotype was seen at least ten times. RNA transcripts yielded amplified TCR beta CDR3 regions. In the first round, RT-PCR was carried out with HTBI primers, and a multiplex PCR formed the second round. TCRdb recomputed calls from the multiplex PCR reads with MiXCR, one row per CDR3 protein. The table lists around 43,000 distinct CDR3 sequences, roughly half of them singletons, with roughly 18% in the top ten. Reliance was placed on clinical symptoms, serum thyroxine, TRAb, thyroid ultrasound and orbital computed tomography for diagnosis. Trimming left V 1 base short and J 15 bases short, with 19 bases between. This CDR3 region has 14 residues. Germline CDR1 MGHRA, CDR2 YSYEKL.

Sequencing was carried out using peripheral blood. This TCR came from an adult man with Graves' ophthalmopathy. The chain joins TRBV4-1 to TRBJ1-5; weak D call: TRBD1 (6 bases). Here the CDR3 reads CASSQVQGRMGLHF. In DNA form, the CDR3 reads TGCGCCAGCAGCCAAGTGCAGGGGAGGATGGGTTTGCATTTT.